The 32 T cell receptor beta chains listed next were all sequenced from one sample in a study of human T cells and chemical hapten exposure. TCRdb used MiXCR to reprocess the RACE reads, holding one entry per CDR3 protein. This table holds about 380,000 distinct CDR3 sequences, approximately 5.1% found once. The time point is: pre-sensitization, week 0. Treatment given: therapeutic diphenylcyclopropenone sensitization with weekly scalp DPC. Specimen: whole blood, collected in connection with sensitization to the hapten diphenylcyclopropenone (DPC). These receptors were collected from a woman aged 50 to 65 with alopecia areata. Some clones in this sample may be carry-over from other donors' samples.

In its sample, this clonotype was seen many times. CDR3 loop: CASSLPGQGGIYEQYF. The CDR3 coding sequence is TGTGCCAGCAGTTTACCCGGACAGGGGGGAATTTACGAGCAGTACTTC. V is TRBV28 and J is TRBJ2-7, with 10 bases aligning to TRBD1. Per germline, CDR1 MDHEN and CDR2 SYDVKM. V lost 2 bases, J lost 4 bases, and 8 bases stayed unmatched. CDR3 size: 16 residues.

The CDR3 sequence is CSWERGLRTTEAFF. DNA for the CDR3: TGCAGTTGGGAAAGGGGATTAAGGACGACTGAAGCTTTCTTT. The chain carries TRBV20-1 and TRBJ1-1, with D possibly matching TRBD1 (5 bases). The CDR3 has 14 residues. Germline assignment: CDR1 DFQATT and CDR2 SNEGSKA (reference sequence). V lost 8 bases and J 5 bases, leaving 21 bases between the germline ends.

The sample holds a few counts of this clonotype. The chain employs TRBV6-6 and TRBJ2-5; a possible D gene is TRBD1 (6 bases). V was clipped by 0 bases and J by 8 bases, with 13 bases between them. Germline V gene lookup returns CDR1 MNHNY and CDR2 SVGAGI (reference sequence). The CDR3 is 14 amino acids. The CDR3 sequence: CASSYSTGEKTQYF. Written as DNA, the CDR3 is TGTGCCAGCAGTTACTCGACAGGCGAGAAAACCCAGTACTTC.

This clonotype appeared many times. The chain links TRBV6-5 to TRBJ1-1, with TRBD1 matching 8 bases. With V trimmed by 2 bases and J by 1 base, 0 bases remained unmatched. The CDR3 runs to 14 residues. In germline, CDR1 is MNHEY, CDR2 SVGAGI. The DNA for the CDR3 is TGTGCCAGCAGTTACGGACAGGGGAACACTGAAGCTTTCTTT. Its protein is CASSYGQGNTEAFF.

This clonotype has at least ten counts. The chain joins TRBV24-1 to TRBJ2-5, with TRBD1 identical over 9 bases. The germline V gene encodes CDR1 KGHDR and CDR2 SFDVKD. J was trimmed by 2 bases and V by 0 bases; bases with no gene match: 3. The CDR3 has 16 residues. The CDR3 DNA follows: TGTGCCACCAGTGATTTGGGGACAGGGCTACAAGAGACCCAGTACTTC. Its translation is CATSDLGTGLQETQYF.

The table lists this clonotype with many counts. The CDR3 loop is CASSAGDEQFF. The CDR3 DNA is TGTGCCAGCAGCGCGGGGGATGAGCAGTTCTTC. The chain links TRBV9 to TRBJ2-1, with D perhaps matching TRBD2 (6 bases). Trimming took 3 bases from V and 8 from J, leaving 6 bases between them. Germline V lookup: CDR1 SGDLS, CDR2 YYNGEE. The CDR3 has 11 amino acids. The full variable domain, in which reference TRBV9 and TRBJ2-1 provide the parts outside the CDR3, is DSGVTQTPKHLITATGQRVTLRCSPRSGDLSVYWYQQSLDQGLQFLIQYYNGEERAKGNILERFSAQQFPDLHSELNLSSLELGDSALYFCASSAGDEQFFGPGTRLTVL.

Only a few counts were recorded for this clonotype. This chain connects TRBV12-3 or TRBV12-4 to TRBJ1-2; tentative D call: TRBD1 (5 bases). The CDR3 sequence is 13 residues long. Between the trimmed V and J ends, which lost 3 bases and 8 bases, there was a span of 13 bases. This CDR3 is CASSFVSGRGYTF. In nucleotides, the CDR3 is TGTGCCAGCAGTTTCGTCTCAGGGCGGGGCTACACCTTC.

This clonotype was seen only a few times. V is TRBV12-3 or TRBV12-4 and J is TRBJ1-2; TRBD1 might be the D (5 bases). The germline V and J ends were trimmed by 5 bases and 1 base, with 14 bases remaining between them. This CDR3 has 15 residues. CDR3 coding DNA: TGTGCCAGCAGTCCTGGGACGTCGAATAACTATGGCTACACCTTC. Translating it yields CASSPGTSNNYGYTF.

This clonotype was counted many times. The chain employs TRBV6-5 and TRBJ2-1; TRBD2 aligns across 12 bases. CDR1 and CDR2 from the germline V gene are MNHEY and SVGAGI. V dropped 2 bases and J dropped 9; count of bases not matched to a gene: 2. The CDR3 loop spans 14 amino acids. CDR3 nucleotides: TGTGCCAGCAGTTACCAACTAGCGGGGGGTGAGCAGTTCTTC. Its protein product is CASSYQLAGGEQFF.

In this sample, this clonotype turned up many times. V and J are TRBV7-2 and TRBJ2-4; 9 bases map to TRBD2. The CDR3 extends over 17 amino acids. The germline CDR1 and CDR2 sequences are SGHTA and FQGNSA. With V trimmed by 4 bases and J by 0 bases, 7 bases remained unmatched. CDR3 sequence: CASSSPGLASAKNIQYF. The CDR3 region has the DNA TGTGCCAGCAGCTCACCCGGACTAGCGTCAGCCAAAAACATTCAGTACTTC.

In this sample, this clonotype turned up many times. This chain links TRBV12-3 or TRBV12-4 with TRBJ2-6; TRBD2 is a possible D gene (5 bases). The CDR3 runs to 18 residues. The V end lost 4 bases, the J end lost 1 base, and 17 bases lay between the germline ends. The CDR3: CASSYYLSGLSGANVLTF. CDR3 sequence (DNA): TGTGCCAGCAGTTATTACCTATCCGGACTGTCTGGGGCCAACGTCCTGACTTTC.

The chain carries TRBV12-3 or TRBV12-4 and TRBJ1-1; D might be TRBD1 (6 bases). V was trimmed by 2 bases and J by 5 bases, leaving 15 bases between them. This CDR3 comprises 15 residues. CDR3 nucleotide sequence: TGTGCCAGCAGTTTATCCGGGACACGACAAACTGAAGCTTTCTTT. Protein product: CASSLSGTRQTEAFF.

This clonotype was seen at least ten times. The chain employs TRBV20-1 and TRBJ2-7; perhaps TRBD2 as D (6 bases). The CDR3 has 13 amino acids. Germline CDR1 is DFQATT and CDR2 is SNEGSKA (reference sequence). The ends were cut back, 3 bases at V and 4 bases at J, with 13 bases in the middle. CDR3 bases: TGCAGTGCTAGGGGACTGGGACCTTACGAGCAGTACTTC. Translated: CSARGLGPYEQYF.

The table lists this clonotype with many counts. The rearrangement joins TRBV9 to TRBJ2-3; 7 nucleotides match TRBD2. The CDR3 runs to 17 residues. Germline CDR1 and CDR2: SGDLS and YYNGEE. J was trimmed by 2 bases and V by 1 base; bases with no gene match: 10. This CDR3 is CASSVSSRLALTDTQYF. The CDR3 DNA reads as TGTGCCAGCAGCGTATCCTCGAGACTAGCCCTCACAGATACGCAGTATTTT.

There are many counts of this clonotype. The gene calls are TRBV20-1 and TRBJ2-7; D call uncertain. Per germline, CDR1 DFQATT and CDR2 SNEGSKA (reference sequence). Trimming took off 3 bases at V and 0 bases at J, with 12 bases between the two ends. CDR3 length: 14 amino acids. CDR3 sequence: CSASDLAGSYEQYF. CDR3 DNA sequence: TGCAGTGCTAGTGACCTGGCAGGCTCCTACGAGCAGTACTTC.

In its sample, this clonotype was seen many times. CDR3 residues: CASSLLASSYNEQFF. The CDR3 DNA reads as TGTGCCAGCAGTCTTCTAGCGAGCTCCTACAATGAGCAGTTCTTC. The chain is built from TRBV27 and TRBJ2-1, with a possible D match to TRBD2 (6 bases). The V end lost 5 bases, the J end lost 0 bases, and 11 bases lay between the germline ends. This CDR3 contains 15 residues. Germline lookup yields CDR1 MNHEY and CDR2 SMNVEV (reference sequence).

The V and J genes are TRBV20-1 and TRBJ2-1; 8 positions agree with TRBD2. V trimming: 2 bases; J trimming: 5 bases; junction bases outside the gene matches: 11. This CDR3 region has 16 residues. Germline CDR1 is DFQATT and CDR2 is SNEGSKA (reference sequence). The CDR3 region is CSARRSGDLPNNEQFF. The CDR3 nucleotides are TGCAGTGCTAGACGTAGCGGGGATCTTCCGAACAATGAGCAGTTCTTC.

The chain is built from TRBV3-1 and TRBJ2-7; TRBD1 aligns across 8 bases. Germline CDR1 LGHDT, CDR2 YNNKEL (reference sequence). Trimming cost V 4 bases and J 7 bases; bases outside gene matches: 9. The CDR3 length is 14 residues. The CDR3 DNA reads TGTGCCAGCAGCCCCCTTCGGACAGGGCGGGAGCAGTACTTC. It translates to CASSPLRTGREQYF.

Concerning this clonotype: A much larger clone lies one base from this, so it may be a read error. The J gene is TRBJ1-2, the V gene TRBV7-2; D ambiguous. The germline V gene has CDR1 SGHTA and CDR2 FQGNSA. The CDR3 sequence is 13 residues long. The CDR3 nucleotides are TGTGCCAGCAGCTGGACGGGTGACTATGGCCACACCTTC. It yields the protein CASSWTGDYGHTF.

The chain is built from TRBV14 and TRBJ2-7; 10 bases map to TRBD2. The V segment lost 5 bases and the J segment 2 bases; nucleotides outside the gene matches: 3. The CDR3 extends over 14 amino acids. Germline V CDR1 and CDR2: SGHDN, FVKESK. The CDR3 is CASSWTSGTYEQYF. CDR3 DNA sequence: TGTGCCAGCAGCTGGACTAGCGGCACCTACGAGCAGTACTTC.

The gene calls are TRBV5-1 and TRBJ1-2; a weak D match, TRBD1 (6 bases). The germline V gene encodes CDR1 SGHRS and CDR2 YFSETQ. Trimming removed 4 bases from V and 6 bases from J, with 13 bases in between. CDR3 size: 13 residues. This CDR3 is CASSAGQTDGYTF. The CDR3 DNA follows: TGCGCCAGCAGCGCCGGACAGACCGATGGCTACACCTTC.

This clonotype has a handful of counts. V is TRBV20-1 and J is TRBJ2-7; the D is unclear. Germline V gene data show CDR1 as DFQATT and CDR2 as SNEGSKA (reference sequence). This CDR3 has 12 amino acids. Trimming removed 2 bases at V and 2 bases at J, with 7 bases between. The CDR3 DNA is TGCAGTGCTAGATCGACACCCTACGAGCAGTACTTC. It encodes CSARSTPYEQYF.

The chain joins TRBV6-2 or TRBV6-3 to TRBJ1-5; D remains unclear. This CDR3 is built from 13 residues. Trimming cost V 8 bases and J 0 bases, with 8 bases left between them. The germline V gene has CDR1 MNHEY and CDR2 SVGEGT. CDR3 sequence: CASRTNSNQPQHF. For the CDR3, the DNA is TGTGCCAGCCGAACGAATAGCAATCAGCCCCAGCATTTT.

This clonotype was counted a few times. This rearrangement joins TRBV12-3 or TRBV12-4 to TRBJ1-3; D is unclear. This CDR3 comprises 13 residues. The V gene lost 4 bases and the J gene lost 1 base, with 5 bases spanning the gap. Here the CDR3 reads CASSYPSGNTIYF. CDR3 DNA: TGTGCCAGCAGTTATCCTTCTGGAAACACCATATATTTT.

This clonotype was picked up many times. This rearrangement joins TRBV20-1 to TRBJ2-3; TRBD2 matches 9 bases. J was trimmed by 1 base and V by 5 bases; bases with no gene match: 7. CDR1 and CDR2 from the germline V gene are DFQATT and SNEGSKA (reference sequence). The CDR3 sequence is 15 residues long. The CDR3 loop is CSAYTPSGGTDTQYF. The CDR3 DNA reads as TGCAGTGCTTATACCCCTAGCGGGGGCACAGATACGCAGTATTTT.

This clonotype has a handful of counts. V is TRBV9 and J is TRBJ2-2; the match to TRBD2 covers 8 bases. CDR1 and CDR2 (germline): SGDLS, YYNGEE. The CDR3 runs 19 residues. With 0 bases clipped from V and 0 bases from J, the junction kept 10 bases outside the gene matches. For the CDR3, the DNA is TGTGCCAGCAGCGTAGTAGGTCTGGCTAGCGGGCCGAACACCGGGGAGCTGTTTTTT. Amino acid sequence: CASSVVGLASGPNTGELFF.

This sequence joins TRBV6-5 and TRBJ2-1; 9 positions agree with TRBD2. J lost 2 bases, V lost 7 bases, and 6 bases had no gene match. Germline lookup yields CDR1 MNHEY and CDR2 SVGAGI. This CDR3 has 15 residues. The CDR3 region is CASIPTSGPYNEQFF. CDR3 nucleotide sequence: TGTGCCAGCATTCCGACTAGCGGTCCCTACAATGAGCAGTTCTTC.

CDR3: CASSLRLFGQPQHF. The CDR3, as DNA: TGTGCCAGCAGTTTGAGACTATTCGGGCAGCCCCAGCATTTT. The rearrangement links TRBV27 to TRBJ1-5; D is undetermined. Germline assignment: CDR1 MNHEY and CDR2 SMNVEV (reference sequence). The CDR3 extends over 14 amino acids. Trimming left V 3 bases short and J 7 bases short, with 13 bases between.

The chain combines TRBV12-3 or TRBV12-4 with TRBJ1-6; no firm D call. The CDR3 has 14 amino acids. The V end was cut by 2 bases, the J end by 5 bases, with 7 bases between. CDR3 loop: CASSLWANNSPLHF. CDR3 DNA sequence: TGTGCCAGCAGTTTATGGGCCAATAATTCACCCCTCCACTTT.

Many counts were recorded for this clonotype. V is TRBV7-8 and J is TRBJ1-2; 7 bases are shared with TRBD1. The CDR3 runs to 14 residues. CDR1 and CDR2 (germline): SGHVS, FQNEAQ. V dropped 4 bases and J dropped 3; count of bases not matched to a gene: 5. CDR3 in DNA: TGTGCCAGCAGCTCCTCCGACAGGGACTATGGCTACACCTTC. Amino acids: CASSSSDRDYGYTF.

This clonotype was observed a few times. V gene TRBV6-2 or TRBV6-3 combines with J gene TRBJ2-1, with D perhaps matching TRBD2 (5 bases). The V end lost 8 bases, the J end lost 9 bases, and 20 bases lay between the germline ends. This CDR3 is built from 14 residues. CDR1 is MNHEY and CDR2 is SVGEGT in the germline V gene. The CDR3 region is CASQIGPEGSEQFF. CDR3 DNA: TGTGCCAGCCAGATAGGTCCGGAAGGGAGTGAGCAGTTCTTC.

The rearrangement joins TRBV28 to TRBJ1-5; D may be TRBD1 (6 bases). The CDR3 totals 14 residues. The germline gives CDR1 MDHEN, CDR2 SYDVKM. V was shortened by 6 bases and J by 7 bases, with 16 bases between the two germline ends. CDR3: CASRKNRVGQPQHF. Written as DNA, the CDR3 is TGTGCCAGCAGAAAGAACAGGGTTGGGCAGCCCCAGCATTTT.